These 29 T cell receptor beta chains were sequenced from one sample in a study of early T cells in non-severe SARS-CoV-2 infection. TCRdb called the 5' RACE reads again in MiXCR, with one record for every CDR3 protein. The table records about 55,000 distinct CDR3 sequences, 6.6% of them present only once. The sequences come from whole blood, collected at baseline. These receptors all stem from an adult who was a healthcare worker with PCR-confirmed SARS-CoV-2 infection or an uninfected control (not recorded which).

The chain uses TRBV6-2 or TRBV6-3 and TRBJ1-5; D possibly corresponds to TRBD1 (5 bases). Trimming removed 2 bases from V and 2 bases from J, with 13 bases in between. CDR3 length: 16 amino acids. Germline CDR1 is MNHEY and CDR2 is SVGEGT. DNA of the CDR3: TGTGCCAGCAGTTACGGGGGAGATGGGCGCAATCAGCCCCAGCATTTT. This sequence encodes CASSYGGDGRNQPQHF.

This clonotype was detected ten times or more. The chain uses TRBV6-2 or TRBV6-3 and TRBJ2-5, with 7 bases fitting TRBD1. From germline, CDR1 is MNHEY and CDR2 SVGEGT. CDR3 length: 15 residues. Trimming removed 0 bases from V and 2 bases from J; junction bases left unmatched: 3. DNA for the CDR3: TGTGCCAGCAGTTACTCGACGGACAGGCAAGAGACCCAGTACTTC. It codes for CASSYSTDRQETQYF.

This clonotype was seen ten or more times. This chain links TRBV19 with TRBJ2-1; weak D call: TRBD2 (7 bases). Germline values: CDR1 LNHDA, CDR2 SQIVND (reference sequence). This CDR3 contains 15 residues. V dropped 3 bases and J dropped 2 bases, with 11 bases sitting between them. CDR3 sequence reads: CASSMGGATYNEQFF. The DNA of the CDR3 is TGTGCCAGTAGTATGGGGGGGGCCACCTACAATGAGCAGTTCTTC. Supplemented by reference TRBV19 and TRBJ2-1, the full variable domain reads DGGITQSPKYLFRKEGQNVTLSCEQNLNHDAMYWYRQDPGQGLRLIYYSQIVNDFQKGDIAEGYSVSREKKESFPLTVTSAQKNPTAFYLCASSMGGATYNEQFFGPGTRLTVL.

This clonotype was recorded many times. The CDR3 DNA reads as TGTGCCAGCAGCTTTATCGCCCCGGACAGCAATCAGCCCCAGCATTTT. Residues: CASSFIAPDSNQPQHF. The V call is TRBV7-2, the J call TRBJ1-5; D gene uncertain. The CDR3 totals 16 residues. Trimming pared 3 bases from V and 1 base from J, leaving 13 bases between. Germline CDR1 is SGHTA and CDR2 is FQGNSA.

Comment on this clonotype: At one boundary the junction diverges from the germline segment, which might be a read error. The rearrangement joins TRBV4-3 to TRBJ2-5; TRBD1 agrees at 10 bases. Looked up from germline, CDR1 is LGHNA and CDR2 is YSLEER. This CDR3 is 15 amino acids long. The CDR3 sequence: CVSSQGQGYQETQYF. DNA of the CDR3: TGCGTCAGCAGCCAGGGACAGGGGTACCAAGAGACCCAGTACTTC.

CDR3 protein: CASSFRTGGASPGELFF. CDR3 coding DNA: TGTGCCAGCAGTTTCAGGACAGGGGGCGCATCTCCCGGGGAGCTGTTTTTT. The chain carries TRBV5-4 and TRBJ2-2; 11 bases are a match to TRBD1. This CDR3 is built from 17 residues. The junction had 12 bases not matched to a gene; V was cut back by 5 bases and J by 6 bases. CDR1 and CDR2 (germline): SGHNT, YYREEE (reference sequence).

This clonotype came up many times. The V and J genes are TRBV7-2 and TRBJ2-1, with D uncertain. The length of the CDR3 is 11 residues. V was cut by 5 bases and J by 10 bases, with 9 bases left in between. The germline V gene encodes CDR1 SGHTA and CDR2 FQGNSA. The CDR3 sequence is CASSPYKEQFF. The CDR3 DNA follows: TGTGCCAGCAGCCCATATAAGGAGCAGTTCTTC.

This clonotype was found many times. The rearrangement uses TRBV10-1 and TRBJ2-7; no clear D. The CDR3 covers 16 residues. V gave up 0 bases and J gave up 2 bases, with 14 bases separating them. Germline V CDR1 and CDR2: WNHNN, SYGVQD (reference sequence). The chain's CDR3 is CASSESQQVSTYEQYF. The CDR3 region has the DNA TGCGCCAGCAGTGAGTCCCAGCAGGTATCAACCTACGAGCAGTACTTC.

This clonotype was picked up many times. J is TRBJ2-7 and V is TRBV7-2; D call uncertain. This CDR3 region has 13 residues. V was cut by 4 bases and J by 8 bases, with 15 bases left in between. Germline V gives CDR1 SGHTA, CDR2 FQGNSA. In DNA, the CDR3 is TGTGCCAGCAGCTCCCGATCCCCTCCCAAGCAGTACTTC. Translating it yields CASSSRSPPKQYF. Using reference TRBV7-2 and TRBJ2-7 for the parts outside the CDR3, the full variable domain is GAGVSQSPSNKVTEKGKDVELRCDPISGHTALYWYRQSLGQGLEFLIYFQGNSAPDKSGLPSDRFSAERTGGSVSTLTIQRTQQEDSAVYLCASSSRSPPKQYFGPGTRLTVT.

The V and J genes are TRBV6-2 or TRBV6-3 and TRBJ2-1; 8 nucleotides align to TRBD2. Germline V gene sequence: CDR1 MNHEY, CDR2 SVGEGT. This CDR3 region has 17 residues. J gave up 1 base and V 0 bases, and 5 bases lay outside the gene matches. In DNA, the CDR3 is TGTGCCAGCAGTTACTCGAGTCTAGCGGGTTCCTACAATGAGCAGTTCTTC. It specifies CASSYSSLAGSYNEQFF.

This clonotype was seen only a few times. A junction end diverges from the germline sequence, so it may reflect a read error. The V call is TRBV7-2, the J call TRBJ2-7; 8 positions agree with TRBD1. Germline CDR1 and CDR2: SGHTA and FQGNSA. This CDR3 is built from 14 residues. Here the CDR3 DNA reads TGTGCCAGCAGCCTCCGACAGGGGCCCAGTCGAATTGTCTTC. This codes for CASSLRQGPSRIVF. Full variable domain (remainder filled in from reference TRBV7-2 and TRBJ2-7): GAGVSQSPSNKVTEKGKDVELRCDPISGHTALYWYRQSLGQGLEFLIYFQGNSAPDKSGLPSDRFSAERTGGSVSTLTIQRTQQEDSAVYLCASSLRQGPSRIVFGPGTRLTVT.

Many counts were recorded for this clonotype. The CDR3 here is CASSQEVYTEAFF. The CDR3 DNA follows: TGTGCCAGCAGCCAAGAGGTGTACACTGAAGCTTTCTTT. The rearrangement links TRBV3-1 to TRBJ1-1; D is ambiguous. The germline V gene encodes CDR1 LGHDT and CDR2 YNNKEL (reference sequence). V was trimmed by 0 bases and J by 3 bases, leaving 5 bases between them. The CDR3 is 13 amino acids.

This clonotype was seen only a few times. The rearrangement links TRBV4-2 to TRBJ1-2, with unresolved D. V shed 2 bases and J shed 7 bases, with 5 bases lying between them. Germline CDR1 and CDR2: LGHNA and YNFKEQ. The CDR3 runs to 11 residues. Written as DNA, the CDR3 is TGTGCCAGCAGCCAATTCAGTGGCTACACCTTC. It codes for CASSQFSGYTF.

This chain joins TRBV20-1 and TRBJ2-5; D may match TRBD1 or TRBD2 (6 bases each). The V gene lost 2 bases and the J gene lost 5 bases, with 12 bases spanning the gap. CDR1 is DFQATT, CDR2 SNEGSKA, per germline (reference sequence). The CDR3 has 13 residues. The CDR3 DNA is TGCAGTGCTAGATTTGGGGGGCTGGAGACCCAGTACTTC. Translation gives CSARFGGLETQYF.

The sample holds many counts of this clonotype. This rearrangement joins TRBV7-2 to TRBJ1-1; perhaps TRBD1 as D (5 bases). Germline assignment: CDR1 SGHTA and CDR2 FQGNSA. There are 14 residues in the CDR3. The V end was cut by 2 bases, the J end by 4 bases, with 11 bases between. The CDR3: CASSLTPGLTEAFF. In nucleotides, the CDR3 is TGTGCCAGCAGCTTAACACCGGGGCTCACTGAAGCTTTCTTT. Combining the CDR3 with reference TRBV7-2 and TRBJ1-1 gives the whole variable domain GAGVSQSPSNKVTEKGKDVELRCDPISGHTALYWYRQSLGQGLEFLIYFQGNSAPDKSGLPSDRFSAERTGGSVSTLTIQRTQQEDSAVYLCASSLTPGLTEAFFGQGTRLTVV.

This clonotype was seen ten or more times. The chain has TRBV4-3 and TRBJ2-1, with TRBD2 as a possible D gene (6 bases). Germline CDR1 and CDR2: LGHNA and YSLEER. This CDR3 contains 17 residues. Trimming removed 4 bases at V and 3 bases at J, with 19 bases between. CDR3 residues: CASSPGISRGNYNEQFF. The CDR3, as DNA: TGCGCCAGCAGCCCAGGCATTTCGCGGGGTAACTACAATGAGCAGTTCTTC.

The rearrangement links TRBV11-2 to TRBJ1-1, with unresolved D. V was trimmed by 1 base and J by 7 bases, leaving 13 bases between them. This CDR3 contains 14 residues. CDR1 and CDR2 (germline): SGHAT, FQNNGV. CDR3 coding DNA: TGTGCCAGCAGCTTAGTTGCCTCGGTCGGTGAAGCTTTCTTT. It yields the protein CASSLVASVGEAFF.

Ten or more counts support this clonotype. V gene TRBV12-5 combines with J gene TRBJ1-5; D possibly corresponds to TRBD1 (5 bases). The CDR3 covers 17 residues. V lost 5 bases and J 0 bases, leaving 17 bases between the germline ends. Germline V gives CDR1 LGHNT, CDR2 FRNRAP. Here the CDR3 reads CASGPRTRVNSNQPQHF. The CDR3 region has the DNA TGTGCTAGTGGTCCCCGAACCAGGGTTAATAGCAATCAGCCCCAGCATTTT.

The CDR3 region is CSVERDVQETQYF. CDR3 coding DNA: TGCAGCGTTGAACGGGACGTTCAAGAGACCCAGTACTTC. V gene TRBV29-1 combines with J gene TRBJ2-5; tentatively, D is TRBD1 or TRBD2 (5 bases each). The CDR3 sequence is 13 residues long. V gave up 2 bases and J gave up 2 bases, with 9 bases separating them. Germline-derived CDR1 and CDR2 are SQVTM and ANQGSEA.

This clonotype was counted between two and nine times. CDR3 nucleotides: TGTGCCAGCAGCGACCGGGACACTACCTACGAGCAGTACTTC. It encodes CASSDRDTTYEQYF. The gene calls are TRBV9 and TRBJ2-7, with TRBD1 as a possible D gene (6 bases). This CDR3 contains 14 residues. Trimming removed 3 bases at V and 2 bases at J, with 12 bases between. Per the germline V gene, CDR1 is SGDLS and CDR2 is YYNGEE.

This clonotype was seen ten or more times. The chain couples TRBV11-2 to TRBJ1-2, with TRBD1 as a possible D gene (6 bases). The CDR3 totals 15 residues. Deletions cut 2 bases from V and 1 base from J, with 11 bases between. Germline V gene sequence: CDR1 SGHAT, CDR2 FQNNGV. CDR3 DNA sequence: TGTGCCAGCAGCTTATCCGGACAGCTTAACTATGGCTACACCTTC. It is translated as CASSLSGQLNYGYTF.

This clonotype appeared a few times. V usage is TRBV25-1 and J usage is TRBJ2-2; possibly TRBD1 for D (6 bases). Germline V gene sequence: CDR1 MGHDK, CDR2 SYGVNS. Trimming took 2 bases from V and 3 from J, leaving 13 bases between them. CDR3 length: 16 residues. CDR3 in DNA: TGTGCCAGCAGTGAAGGCGGCAGGGGCTACACCGGGGAGCTGTTTTTT. Its translation: CASSEGGRGYTGELFF.

In this sample, this clonotype turned up many times. The V call is TRBV28, the J call TRBJ1-2, with 9 bases matching TRBD1. Germline lookup yields CDR1 MDHEN and CDR2 SYDVKM. V trimming: 4 bases; J trimming: 6 bases; junction bases outside the gene matches: 6. This CDR3 comprises 14 residues. The CDR3 DNA follows: TGTGCCAGCAGTTACCCGGGACAGGGCGATGGCTACACCTTC. This encodes CASSYPGQGDGYTF.

This rearrangement joins TRBV3-1 to TRBJ1-1; D gene unclear. Germline CDR1 reads LGHDT; CDR2 reads YNNKEL (reference sequence). This CDR3 comprises 15 residues. The V gene lost 0 bases and the J gene lost 4 bases, with 12 bases spanning the gap. CDR3 residues: CASSQDLRGGTEAFF. The CDR3 DNA follows: TGTGCCAGCAGCCAAGACCTTCGGGGAGGCACTGAAGCTTTCTTT.

This clonotype occurred a few times. V is TRBV28 and J is TRBJ2-2; D is undetermined. The CDR3 runs 15 residues. Deletions cut 1 base from V and 0 bases from J, with 6 bases between. Germline V CDR1 and CDR2: MDHEN, SYDVKM. The CDR3 DNA follows: TGTGCCAGCAGTTTATTCGCGCCGAACACCGGGGAGCTGTTTTTT. Amino acids: CASSLFAPNTGELFF. Looking up the rest from reference TRBV28 and TRBJ2-2 gives the full variable domain: DVKVTQSSRYLVKRTGEKVFLECVQDMDHENMFWYRQDPGLGLRLIYFSYDVKMKEKGDIPEGYSVSREKKERFSLILESASTNQTSMYLCASSLFAPNTGELFFGEGSRLTVL.

The chain carries TRBV6-6 and TRBJ1-5, with D perhaps TRBD1 (6 bases). Trimming took off 4 bases at V and 7 bases at J, with 14 bases between the two ends. This CDR3 spans 14 amino acids. The germline V gene has CDR1 MNHNY and CDR2 SVGAGI (reference sequence). CDR3: CASSFQGFGQPQHF. In nucleotides, the CDR3 is TGTGCCAGCAGTTTCCAGGGGTTCGGCCAGCCCCAGCATTTT.

This clonotype has at least ten counts. V and J are TRBV7-2 and TRBJ2-7, with D perhaps TRBD1 (6 bases). Germline V lookup: CDR1 SGHTA, CDR2 FQGNSA. This CDR3 is 15 amino acids long. With 5 bases removed from V and 5 bases from J, the gap between germline ends came to 19 bases. Written as DNA, the CDR3 is TGTGCCAGCAGCCTCGTAAGAGACAGGCCCCACGAGCAGTACTTC. Protein product: CASSLVRDRPHEQYF. Together with reference TRBV7-2 and TRBJ2-7, the CDR3 gives the full variable domain: GAGVSQSPSNKVTEKGKDVELRCDPISGHTALYWYRQSLGQGLEFLIYFQGNSAPDKSGLPSDRFSAERTGGSVSTLTIQRTQQEDSAVYLCASSLVRDRPHEQYFGPGTRLTVT.

The chain is built from TRBV24-1 and TRBJ2-5; 7 nucleotides match TRBD1. Germline lookup yields CDR1 KGHDR and CDR2 SFDVKD. The CDR3 has 15 residues. V dropped 4 bases and J dropped 1; count of bases not matched to a gene: 5. The DNA of the CDR3 is TGTGCCACCAGTGACACGACAGGGTTCCAAGAGACCCAGTACTTC. Protein: CATSDTTGFQETQYF.

The chain carries TRBV4-3 and TRBJ1-6, with D uncertain. The V end lost 0 bases, the J end lost 7 bases, and 10 bases lay between the germline ends. The CDR3 runs to 15 residues. Germline V lookup: CDR1 LGHNA, CDR2 YSLEER. The CDR3 nucleotides are TGCGCCAGCAGCCAAGATTATGCACGCAATTCACCCCTCCACTTT. It codes for CASSQDYARNSPLHF.